This T cell receptor (beta chain) was found in a study of blood T cell repertoires in COVID-19. The protocol was immunoSEQ multiplex PCR, while the TCRdb copy is restricted to in-frame clones and leaves out a portion. This table has fewer than 300,000 clones, 80% to 95% appearing once. The CDR3 runs to 14 residues. Trimming cost V 0 bases and J 3 bases; bases outside gene matches: 2. Looked up from germline, CDR1 is MNHNS and CDR2 is SASEGT. Sequencing was carried out using PBMCs or T cells enriched from blood (not recorded which). The source of this sequence is a woman in her 30s who had recovered from COVID-19. The chain uses TRBV6-1 and TRBJ2-7; 7 bases fit TRBD1. For the CDR3, the DNA is TGTGCCAGCAGTGAAGCGGCAGGGGGCTACGAGCAGTACTTC. It specifies CASSEAAGGYEQYF.